The 17 T cell receptor beta chains below all came from one sample that was sequenced in a study of blood T cell repertoires in COVID-19. The repertoire was sequenced with immunoSEQ multiplex PCR; TCRdb's copy has only in-frame clones and lacks some. The table lists 110,000 to 150,000 clones, roughly 90% of them singletons. The sample was PBMCs or T cells enriched from blood (not recorded which). The receptors originated from a man aged 50 or older who had recovered from COVID-19.

The gene calls are TRBV7-2 and TRBJ2-1, with a weak D call TRBD1 (7 bases). V dropped 6 bases and J dropped 4 bases, with 19 bases sitting between them. The V gene's germline CDR1 is SGHTA and CDR2 FQGNSA. The CDR3 spans 16 residues. CDR3 sequence: CASREGRDRIYNEQFF. DNA for the CDR3: TGTGCCAGCAGGGAGGGCCGGGACAGAATATACAATGAGCAGTTCTTC.

This clone was observed once. This chain uses TRBV7-9 with TRBJ1-4; 9 bases match TRBD1. The J segment lost 1 base and the V segment lost 4 bases, leaving 4 bases of the junction unmatched. The germline CDR1 and CDR2 sequences are SEHNR and FQNEAQ (reference sequence). The CDR3 is 16 residues long. For the CDR3, the DNA is TGTGCCAGCAGCTCACCGGGACAGGGAACTAATGAAAAACTGTTTTTT. As protein: CASSSPGQGTNEKLFF. Variable domain in full (rest from reference TRBV7-9 and TRBJ1-4): DTGVSQNPRHKITKRGQNVTFRCDPISEHNRLYWYRQTLGQGPEFLTYFQNEAQLEKSRLLSDRFSAERPKGSFSTLEIQRTEQGDSAMYLCASSSPGQGTNEKLFFGSGTQLSVL.

J is TRBJ1-3 and V is TRBV5-6; D unclear. CDR1 is SGHDT, CDR2 YYEEEE, per germline. This CDR3 spans 15 amino acids. V lost 0 bases, J lost 0 bases, and 7 bases lay in between. CDR3 coding DNA: TGTGCCAGCAGCTTGGGACGGGGCTCTGGAAACACCATATATTTT. This codes for CASSLGRGSGNTIYF. The variable domain in full, with the rest retrieved from reference TRBV5-6 and TRBJ1-3, is DAGVTQSPTHLIKTRGQQVTLRCSPKSGHDTVSWYQQALGQGPQFIFQYYEEEERQRGNFPDRFSGHQFPNYSSELNVNALLLGDSALYLCASSLGRGSGNTIYFGEGSWLTVV.

The V call is TRBV19, the J call TRBJ2-1; TRBD1 agrees at 7 bases. With 9 bases clipped from V and 0 bases from J, the junction kept 5 bases outside the gene matches. In germline, CDR1 is LNHDA, CDR2 SQIVND (reference sequence). CDR3 size: 14 residues. The chain's CDR3 is CASRDRSSYNEQFF. The CDR3 DNA reads as TGTGCCAGCCGGGACAGAAGCTCCTACAATGAGCAGTTCTTC. Supplemented by reference TRBV19 and TRBJ2-1, the full variable domain reads DGGITQSPKYLFRKEGQNVTLSCEQNLNHDAMYWYRQDPGQGLRLIYYSQIVNDFQKGDIAEGYSVSREKKESFPLTVTSAQKNPTAFYLCASRDRSSYNEQFFGPGTRLTVL.

The chain uses TRBV7-9 and TRBJ1-4; tentatively, D is TRBD1 (6 bases). Germline CDR1 SEHNR, CDR2 FQNEAQ (reference sequence). V lost 2 bases and J lost 6, with 7 bases in between. The CDR3 length is 13 residues. The CDR3 loop is CASSLRTDEKLFF. CDR3 nucleotides: TGTGCCAGCAGCTTAAGGACAGATGAAAAACTGTTTTTT.

The chain has TRBV5-5 and TRBJ2-5; TRBD1 agrees at 7 bases. This CDR3 is 15 amino acids long. V trimming: 4 bases; J trimming: 0 bases; junction bases outside the gene matches: 6. Germline V CDR1 and CDR2: SGHKS, YYEKEE (reference sequence). The CDR3 DNA is TGTGCCAGCAGCCCCAGGACAGGACACCAAGAGACCCAGTACTTC. Residues: CASSPRTGHQETQYF.

The J gene is TRBJ2-7, the V gene TRBV6-5; D is uncertain. Germline V gene lookup returns CDR1 MNHEY and CDR2 SVGAGI. Deletions cut 6 bases from V and 2 bases from J, with 8 bases between. The CDR3 consists of 12 residues. CDR3 bases: TGTGCCAGCAGGACAACCGCCTACGAGCAGTACGTC. This gives the protein CASRTTAYEQYV.

This clone has just a few counts. J is TRBJ1-3 and V is TRBV12-3 or TRBV12-4; D is ambiguous. The CDR3 has 13 amino acids. Trimming took 3 bases from V and 4 from J, leaving 7 bases between them. The CDR3 loop reads CASSFQNGNTIYF. CDR3 coding DNA: TGTGCCAGCAGTTTTCAGAACGGAAACACCATATATTTT.

This rearrangement joins TRBV9 to TRBJ1-4, with a tentative D call TRBD1 (6 bases). From germline, CDR1 is SGDLS and CDR2 YYNGEE. Trimming took off 4 bases at V and 0 bases at J, with 7 bases between the two ends. There are 14 residues in the CDR3. The CDR3 DNA reads as TGTGCCAGCAGCAAGGGGGCAACTAATGAAAAACTGTTTTTT. It is translated as CASSKGATNEKLFF.

The V and J genes are TRBV30 and TRBJ2-7, with TRBD1 identical over 7 bases. The CDR3 is 14 residues long. Trimming at V came to 5 bases and at J to 2 bases, leaving 9 bases not matched to a gene. CDR1 GTSNPN and CDR2 SVGIG come from the germline V gene (reference sequence). Written as DNA, the CDR3 is TGTGCCTGGGCCCCAGGGACAGCCACCTACGAGCAGTACTTC. Protein sequence: CAWAPGTATYEQYF.

CDR3 loop: CASSSGTGYEAFF. The DNA for the CDR3 is TGTGCCAGCAGCTCAGGGACAGGTTATGAAGCTTTCTTT. The V call is TRBV7-3, the J call TRBJ1-1; 8 positions match TRBD1. Unmatched junction bases numbered 5, after V lost 4 bases and J lost 7 bases. Germline-derived CDR1 and CDR2 are SGHTA and FQGTGA. The CDR3 contains 13 residues.

The chain is built from TRBV5-1 and TRBJ2-1; possibly TRBD2 for D (5 bases). The germline gives CDR1 SGHRS, CDR2 YFSETQ. Trimming stripped 4 bases from V and 10 bases from J, with 12 bases between. The CDR3 has 12 residues. The chain's CDR3 is CASSLLASEQFF. CDR3 sequence (DNA): TGCGCCAGCAGCCTTCTAGCTAGCGAGCAGTTCTTC.

Comment on this clone: Given the absence of the conserved phenylalanine or tryptophan at the CDR3 end, a read error is likely. The limits of the CDR3 on the DNA are not certain, so only TCRdb's listed CDR3 is given. The chain links TRBV19 to TRBJ2-2; no check of the table's D call, TRBD2, against the DNA was made. Both ends counted, the CDR3 spans 11 residues. Germline lookup yields CDR1 LNHDA and CDR2 SQIVND (reference sequence). CDR3 loop: CASSIDLRRVI.

The V gene is TRBV9, the J gene TRBJ1-1; 8 bases are a match to TRBD1. The CDR3 loop spans 12 amino acids. V gave up 4 bases and J gave up 8 bases; unmatched junction bases: 4. The germline CDR1 and CDR2 sequences are SGDLS and YYNGEE. In DNA, the CDR3 is TGTGCCAGCAGCACAAACAGGGGGGAAGCTTTCTTT. Protein sequence: CASSTNRGEAFF. The full variable domain, with the rest looked up from reference TRBV9 and TRBJ1-1, is DSGVTQTPKHLITATGQRVTLRCSPRSGDLSVYWYQQSLDQGLQFLIQYYNGEERAKGNILERFSAQQFPDLHSELNLSSLELGDSALYFCASSTNRGEAFFGQGTRLTVV.

A single count supports this clone. The rearrangement uses TRBV19 and TRBJ1-5, with TRBD1 as a possible D gene (6 bases). V was clipped by 6 bases and J by 0 bases, with 12 bases between them. The CDR3 extends over 15 amino acids. Germline values: CDR1 LNHDA, CDR2 SQIVND (reference sequence). CDR3 DNA: TGTGCCAGTAGCCGACAGGTGAATAGCAATCAGCCCCAGCATTTT. It is translated as CASSRQVNSNQPQHF. Looking up the rest from reference TRBV19 and TRBJ1-5 gives the full variable domain: DGGITQSPKYLFRKEGQNVTLSCEQNLNHDAMYWYRQDPGQGLRLIYYSQIVNDFQKGDIAEGYSVSREKKESFPLTVTSAQKNPTAFYLCASSRQVNSNQPQHFGDGTRLSIL.

The chain uses TRBV2 and TRBJ1-1, with unresolved D. Trimming cost V 3 bases and J 1 base, with 12 bases left between them. The CDR3 contains 15 residues. Germline CDR1 is SNHLY and CDR2 is FYNNEI. The CDR3 DNA is TGTGCCAGCAGTGATCAGCGGCTCGGGAACACTGAAGCTTTCTTT. Residues: CASSDQRLGNTEAFF.

V and J are TRBV4-3 and TRBJ2-3; D is uncertain. CDR3 size: 15 residues. Trimming removed 0 bases from V and 2 bases from J, with 9 bases in between. The germline CDR1 and CDR2 sequences are LGHNA and YSLEER. The DNA for the CDR3 is TGCGCCAGCAGCCAAGATCGGCAGGCCACAGATACGCAGTATTTT. The encoded protein is CASSQDRQATDTQYF.